One and the same sample provided the 5 T cell receptor beta chains below, sequenced in a study of blood T cell repertoires in COVID-19. Libraries were prepared by immunoSEQ multiplex PCR; TCRdb keeps only in-frame clonotypes and omits some of them. The profile covers 120,000 to 150,000 clones, with about 83% appearing a single time and 8.5% to 9% taken by the ten largest. Sequencing used peripheral blood. The origin of the receptors is a woman aged 45 to 65 with active or convalescent COVID-19.

V and J are TRBV2 and TRBJ2-2; 9 positions match TRBD1. The CDR3 totals 14 residues. Germline V gene sequence: CDR1 SNHLY, CDR2 FYNNEI. Trimming took 6 bases from V and 6 from J; bases not matched to a gene: 5. Here the CDR3 DNA reads TGTGCCAGCAGACTACAGGGGGCTGCCGGGGAGCTGTTTTTT. It specifies CASRLQGAAGELFF.

The rearrangement links TRBV30 to TRBJ1-5; 7 bases fit TRBD1. The CDR3 runs 15 residues. The germline V gene has CDR1 GTSNPN and CDR2 SVGIG (reference sequence). Trimming removed 5 bases from V and 2 bases from J; junction bases left unmatched: 9. CDR3 sequence: CAWEYRDRGNQPQHF. In DNA, the CDR3 is TGTGCCTGGGAGTATCGTGACAGGGGCAATCAGCCCCAGCATTTT.

This clone came up a few times. The chain couples TRBV29-1 to TRBJ2-7; TRBD2 matches 10 bases. Per germline, CDR1 SQVTM and CDR2 ANQGSEA. The CDR3 totals 11 residues. J lost 4 bases, V lost 6 bases, and 0 bases had no gene match. The CDR3 loop is CSVTSGYEQYF. CDR3 in DNA: TGCAGCGTGACTAGCGGGTACGAGCAGTACTTC.

The chain carries TRBV7-2 and TRBJ2-2; 11 bases are shared with TRBD1. Germline V gene sequence: CDR1 SGHTA, CDR2 FQGNSA. V dropped 5 bases and J dropped 5; count of bases not matched to a gene: 10. CDR3 length: 17 amino acids. CDR3 in DNA: TGTGCCAGCAGCGGGAGGACCGGGACAGGGGGTACCGGGGAGCTGTTTTTT. It encodes CASSGRTGTGGTGELFF.

The chain is built from TRBV29-1 and TRBJ1-3, with TRBD1 matching over 7 bases. The germline V gene encodes CDR1 SQVTM and CDR2 ANQGSEA. CDR3 size: 15 residues. The V segment lost 3 bases and the J segment 4 bases; nucleotides outside the gene matches: 9. CDR3 sequence (DNA): TGCAGCGTTGATTGGGCAGGGGGAGACGGAAACACCATATATTTT. Its translation: CSVDWAGGDGNTIYF.